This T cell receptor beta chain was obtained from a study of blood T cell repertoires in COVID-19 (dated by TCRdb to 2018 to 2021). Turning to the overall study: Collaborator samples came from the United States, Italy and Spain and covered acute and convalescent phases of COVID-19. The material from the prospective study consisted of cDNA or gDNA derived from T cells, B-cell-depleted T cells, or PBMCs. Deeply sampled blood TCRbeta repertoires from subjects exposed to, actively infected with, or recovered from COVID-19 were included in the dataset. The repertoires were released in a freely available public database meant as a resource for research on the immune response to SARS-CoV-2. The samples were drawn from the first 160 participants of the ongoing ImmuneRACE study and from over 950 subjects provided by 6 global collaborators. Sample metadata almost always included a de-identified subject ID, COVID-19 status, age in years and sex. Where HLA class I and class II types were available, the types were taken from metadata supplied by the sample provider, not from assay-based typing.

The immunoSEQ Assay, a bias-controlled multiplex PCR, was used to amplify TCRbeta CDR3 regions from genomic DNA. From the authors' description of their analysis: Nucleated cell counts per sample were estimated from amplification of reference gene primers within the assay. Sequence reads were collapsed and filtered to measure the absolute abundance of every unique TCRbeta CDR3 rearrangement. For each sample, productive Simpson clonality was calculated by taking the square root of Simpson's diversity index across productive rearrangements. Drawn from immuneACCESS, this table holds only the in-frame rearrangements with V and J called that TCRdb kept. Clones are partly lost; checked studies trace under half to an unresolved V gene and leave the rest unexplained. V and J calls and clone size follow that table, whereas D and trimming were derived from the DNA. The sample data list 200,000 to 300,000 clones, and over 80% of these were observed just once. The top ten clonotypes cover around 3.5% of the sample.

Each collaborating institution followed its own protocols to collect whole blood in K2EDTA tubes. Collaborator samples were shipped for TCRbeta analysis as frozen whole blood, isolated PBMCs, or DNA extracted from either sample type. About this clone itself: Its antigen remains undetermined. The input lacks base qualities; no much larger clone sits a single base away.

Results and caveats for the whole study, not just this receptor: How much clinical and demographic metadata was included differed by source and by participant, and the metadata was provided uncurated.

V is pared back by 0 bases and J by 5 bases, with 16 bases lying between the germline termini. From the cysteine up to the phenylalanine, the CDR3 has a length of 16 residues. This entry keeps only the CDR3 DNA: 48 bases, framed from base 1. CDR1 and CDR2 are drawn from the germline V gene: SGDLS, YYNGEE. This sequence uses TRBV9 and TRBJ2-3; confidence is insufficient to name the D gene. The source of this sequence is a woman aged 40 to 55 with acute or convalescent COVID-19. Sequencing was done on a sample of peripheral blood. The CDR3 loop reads CASSVGVALRVDTQYF. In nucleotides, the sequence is TGTGCCAGCAGCGTAGGAGTAGCCCTACGTGTAGATACGCAGTATTTT.